What follows describes a single TCR beta chain. Its antigen remains unknown. Germline V lookup: CDR1 GTSNPN, CDR2 SVGIG (reference sequence). The CDR3 sequence is 12 residues long. Trimming removed 1 base at V and 5 bases at J, with 8 bases between. The PCR had 60 Vbeta and 13 Jbeta primers. Sequencing used immunoSEQ multiplex PCR; TCRdb keeps in-frame clones, though not all of them. This table holds 120,000 or so clones, about 80% found once. The entry originates in a study of cytomegalovirus exposure and HLA in healthy donors. Background on the study: Genotyping showed approximately 81% of approximately 430 donors falling in the Caucasian-associated ancestry cluster. Regarding the study as a whole: The listing of roughly 160 TCR beta chains classed them as cytomegalovirus-associated. The authors later linked a missense DCLRE1C variant to TCR beta V- and J-gene trimming.

The clonotype originates from a man aged 35 to 55 in good health and CMV-seronegative. The source material was PBMCs. V gene TRBV30 combines with J gene TRBJ2-5; no clear D. In DNA form, the CDR3 reads TGTGCCTGGAGTGAAAAGACTGAGACCCAGTACTTC. Its protein is CAWSEKTETQYF.